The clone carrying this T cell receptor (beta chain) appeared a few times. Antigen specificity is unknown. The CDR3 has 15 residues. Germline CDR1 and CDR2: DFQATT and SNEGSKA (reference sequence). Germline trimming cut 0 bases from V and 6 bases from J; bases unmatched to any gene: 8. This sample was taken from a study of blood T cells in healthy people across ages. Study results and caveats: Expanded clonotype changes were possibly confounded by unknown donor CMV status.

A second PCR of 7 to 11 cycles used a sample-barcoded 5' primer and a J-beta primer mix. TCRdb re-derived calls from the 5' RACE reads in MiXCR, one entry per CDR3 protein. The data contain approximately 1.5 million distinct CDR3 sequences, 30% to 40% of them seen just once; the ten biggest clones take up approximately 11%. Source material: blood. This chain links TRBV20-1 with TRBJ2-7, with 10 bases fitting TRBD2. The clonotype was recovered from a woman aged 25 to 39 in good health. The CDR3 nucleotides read TGCAGTGCTAGAGAACGAAGCGGGAGGGCCGGCGAGCAGTACTTC. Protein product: CSARERSGRAGEQYF.